The 8 T cell receptor beta chains listed next were all sequenced from one sample in a study of blood T cell repertoires in COVID-19. Libraries were prepared by immunoSEQ multiplex PCR; TCRdb keeps only in-frame clonotypes and omits some of them. The sample records some 200,000 clones, approximately 85% being singletons. The sequenced sample was peripheral blood. The receptor source for this set is a man aged 45-60 years who had recovered from COVID-19.

The chain recombines TRBV27 with TRBJ2-6, with D maybe TRBD2 (5 bases). The V gene lost 5 bases and the J gene lost 3 bases, with 17 bases spanning the gap. Germline V gene data show CDR1 as MNHEY and CDR2 as SMNVEV (reference sequence). The CDR3 runs 17 residues. CDR3 amino acids: CASSPGVGVGGANVLTF. The CDR3 region has the DNA TGTGCCAGCAGTCCTGGCGTCGGGGTAGGTGGGGCCAACGTCCTGACTTTC.

The chain has TRBV29-1 and TRBJ2-7, with 9 positions matching TRBD1. This CDR3 region has 12 residues. From germline, CDR1 is SQVTM and CDR2 ANQGSEA. V dropped 1 base and J dropped 6; count of bases not matched to a gene: 1. In DNA form, the CDR3 reads TGCAGCGTTGAAGTGACAGGGGGCGAGCAGTACTTC. This codes for CSVEVTGGEQYF.

This clone was picked up a small number of times. The rearrangement uses TRBV7-8 and TRBJ2-1; perhaps TRBD1 as D (5 bases). The germline CDR1 and CDR2 sequences are SGHVS and FQNEAQ. V was trimmed by 3 bases and J by 3 bases, leaving 15 bases between them. The CDR3 has 16 amino acids. CDR3 DNA: TGTGCCAGCAGCTTCACTGGTCAGGGTTTCTACAATGAGCAGTTCTTC. This codes for CASSFTGQGFYNEQFF.

This clone came up once. The rearrangement links TRBV18 to TRBJ2-7; TRBD1 aligns across 7 bases. The CDR3 sequence is 15 residues long. Germline CDR1 is KGHSH and CDR2 is LQKENI. V dropped 4 bases and J dropped 3; count of bases not matched to a gene: 9. The CDR3 sequence: CASSLGVTGNYEQYF. CDR3 coding DNA: TGTGCCAGCTCACTTGGGGTGACAGGGAACTACGAGCAGTACTTC. The whole variable domain, filled in from reference TRBV18 and TRBJ2-7, reads NAGVMQNPRHLVRRRGQEARLRCSPMKGHSHVYWYRQLPEEGLKFMVYLQKENIIDESGMPKERFSAEFPKEGPSILRIQQVVRGDSAAYFCASSLGVTGNYEQYFGPGTRLTVT.

V gene TRBV3-1 (or the pseudogene TRBV3-2) combines with J gene TRBJ1-2, with TRBD1 matching over 7 bases. Germline V gives CDR1 LGHDT, CDR2 YNNKEL (reference sequence). The CDR3 has 13 amino acids. The V and J ends lost 0 bases and 10 bases, in that order; junction bases with no gene match: 5. This CDR3 reads CASSQERGGDYTF. In nucleotides, the CDR3 is TGTGCCAGCAGCCAAGAGAGAGGGGGCGACTACACCTTC.

This clone has only a few counts. The genes are TRBV28 and TRBJ1-1; 8 bases match TRBD1. Trimming cost V 6 bases and J 1 base; bases outside gene matches: 7. CDR3 length: 15 amino acids. The germline CDR1 and CDR2 sequences are MDHEN and SYDVKM. The CDR3 nucleotides read TGTGCCAGCAGCATACCCGGGACAGGGAACACTGAAGCTTTCTTT. Translated: CASSIPGTGNTEAFF.

The chain carries TRBV6-5 and TRBJ2-7; 9 bases map to TRBD1. V lost 0 bases, J lost 2 bases, and 2 bases stayed unmatched. This CDR3 has 15 amino acids. The germline CDR1 and CDR2 sequences are MNHEY and SVGAGI. CDR3: CASSYSDRGPYEQYF. For the CDR3, the DNA is TGTGCCAGCAGTTACTCGGACAGGGGTCCCTACGAGCAGTACTTC.

This clone has only one observation. The J gene is TRBJ2-7, the V gene TRBV28; tentatively, D is TRBD1 (6 bases). The CDR3 is 12 amino acids. Germline CDR1 and CDR2: MDHEN and SYDVKM. V dropped 5 bases and J dropped 9 bases, with 14 bases sitting between them. The CDR3 nucleotides are TGTGCCAGCAGTCCTAGGACAGTCCCGCAGTACTTC. It is translated as CASSPRTVPQYF.